Listed here is a single TCR beta chain. This same CDR3 is encoded by further DNA sequences in the sample. The protocol was immunoSEQ multiplex PCR, while the TCRdb copy is restricted to in-frame clones and leaves out a portion. Of 150,000 to 200,000 clones in the sample, 78% were seen once. Germline CDR1 and CDR2: SGHTA and FQGTGA. This CDR3 has 15 amino acids. V was trimmed by 5 bases and J by 2 bases, leaving 12 bases between them. The record originates from a study of blood T cell repertoires in COVID-19. The sample was PBMCs or T cells enriched from blood (not recorded which). The sequence derives from a woman aged 45-59 years who had recovered from COVID-19. The chain carries TRBV7-3 and TRBJ2-2, with unresolved D. The CDR3 DNA sequence: TGTGCCAGCAGCCGTGGGCAGCTCAACACCGGGGAGCTGTTTTTT. This encodes CASSRGQLNTGELFF.